Listed here are 32 T cell receptor beta chains from one sample, sequenced in a study of blood T cell repertoires in COVID-19. The data were produced by immunoSEQ multiplex PCR, yet TCRdb's version contains in-frame clones alone and is incomplete. Of roughly 70,000 clones in the sample, 89% were seen once. The sequencing sample was made of peripheral blood. The origin of the receptors is an elderly man with acute or convalescent COVID-19.

The chain is built from TRBV28 and TRBJ2-2, with 7 bases matching TRBD1. V was pared by 6 bases and J by 6 bases, with 13 bases of the junction left unmatched. Per germline, CDR1 MDHEN and CDR2 SYDVKM. The CDR3 loop spans 16 amino acids. The CDR3 sequence: CASSRAGTALAGELFF. The CDR3 DNA follows: TGTGCCAGCAGCCGCGCCGGGACAGCCTTGGCCGGGGAGCTGTTTTTT.

The chain has TRBV29-1 and TRBJ1-1, with D perhaps TRBD1 (5 bases). V shed 1 base and J shed 0 bases, with 12 bases lying between them. The CDR3 sequence is 15 residues long. Per the germline V gene, CDR1 is SQVTM and CDR2 is ANQGSEA. Here the CDR3 DNA reads TGCAGCGTTGAAGGACAGTCCGCGGTGAACACTGAAGCTTTCTTT. Its translation is CSVEGQSAVNTEAFF. Complete variable domain (other parts from reference TRBV29-1 and TRBJ1-1): SAVISQKPSRDICQRGTSLTIQCQVDSQVTMMFWYRQQPGQSLTLIATANQGSEATYESGFVIDKFPISRPNLTFSTLTVSNMSPEDSSIYLCSVEGQSAVNTEAFFGQGTRLTVV.

The chain employs TRBV18 and TRBJ2-2, with D possibly matching TRBD1 (6 bases). Germline assignment: CDR1 KGHSH and CDR2 LQKENI. The CDR3 length is 16 residues. Trimming shortened V by 3 bases and J by 6 bases, and 17 bases separated the two germline ends. CDR3 DNA: TGTGCCAGCTCACCGGTCGCAGGGGAGTTGGCCGGGGAGCTGTTTTTT. Translation: CASSPVAGELAGELFF.

As for this clone: The sample has other DNA sequences that encode this CDR3 too. This rearrangement joins TRBV18 to TRBJ2-5, with a tentative D call TRBD1 (6 bases). The CDR3 has 13 amino acids. Between the trimmed V and J ends, which lost 3 bases and 2 bases, there was a span of 7 bases. Germline V CDR1 and CDR2: KGHSH, LQKENI. The CDR3 spells CASSPDRQETQYF. In nucleotides, the CDR3 is TGTGCCAGCTCACCGGACAGACAAGAGACCCAGTACTTC.

The chain uses TRBV5-1 and TRBJ1-5; a possible D gene is TRBD1 (6 bases). This CDR3 has 14 amino acids. Trimming shortened V by 0 bases and J by 9 bases, and 13 bases separated the two germline ends. Looked up from germline, CDR1 is SGHRS and CDR2 is YFSETQ. CDR3 sequence (DNA): TGCGCCAGCAGCTTGGAAGGGGGTCAGCGGCCCCAGCATTTT. Its protein is CASSLEGGQRPQHF.

The chain carries TRBV5-1 and TRBJ2-3, with TRBD1 matching over 9 bases. This CDR3 contains 15 residues. Looked up from germline, CDR1 is SGHRS and CDR2 is YFSETQ. V lost 2 bases and J lost 4; bases outside the gene matches: 5. CDR3 in DNA: TGCGCCAGCAGCTTTTCGGGACAGGGATCAGATACGCAGTATTTT. Amino acids: CASSFSGQGSDTQYF.

The V call is TRBV2, the J call TRBJ1-1; no clear D. This CDR3 spans 12 amino acids. V was cut by 7 bases and J by 4 bases, with 10 bases left in between. Germline V gene sequence: CDR1 SNHLY, CDR2 FYNNEI. The CDR3 nucleotides read TGTGCCAGCAAGGAGGGTCCCACTGAAGCTTTCTTT. Its translation is CASKEGPTEAFF.

The chain employs TRBV29-1 and TRBJ1-1; D uncertain. The CDR3 consists of 13 residues. Between the trimmed V and J ends, which lost 2 bases and 1 base, there was a span of 8 bases. From germline, CDR1 is SQVTM and CDR2 ANQGSEA. Here the CDR3 reads CSVERHPNTEAFF. CDR3 DNA: TGCAGCGTTGAAAGACACCCGAACACTGAAGCTTTCTTT.

This clone was seen only a few times. The chain carries TRBV10-3 and TRBJ2-6; D is unclear. CDR1 ENHRY and CDR2 SYGVKD come from the germline V gene. This CDR3 is built from 14 residues. Trimming shortened V by 8 bases and J by 0 bases, and 8 bases separated the two germline ends. CDR3 DNA sequence: TGTGCCATCTCCCTAGGCTCTGGGGCCAACGTCCTGACTTTC. As protein: CAISLGSGANVLTF.

V and J are TRBV3-1 (or the pseudogene TRBV3-2) and TRBJ2-7; D uncertain. V was clipped by 2 bases and J by 4 bases, with 6 bases between them. CDR3 size: 12 residues. Germline V gene lookup returns CDR1 LGHDT and CDR2 YNNKEL (reference sequence). CDR3 DNA: TGTGCCAGCAGCCAAACGGTATACGAGCAGTACTTC. It specifies CASSQTVYEQYF.

This clone was counted between two and nine times. This chain connects TRBV6-2 or TRBV6-3 to TRBJ1-2; 11 bases line up with TRBD1. From germline, CDR1 is MNHEY and CDR2 SVGEGT. V trimming: 4 bases; J trimming: 8 bases; junction bases outside the gene matches: 9. The CDR3 loop spans 15 amino acids. CDR3 in amino acids: CASSSPGQGAEGYTF. In DNA, the CDR3 is TGTGCCAGCAGTTCGCCCGGACAGGGGGCTGAAGGCTACACCTTC.

The chain carries TRBV29-1 and TRBJ1-5, with TRBD1 identical over 7 bases. Germline lookup yields CDR1 SQVTM and CDR2 ANQGSEA. This CDR3 is 14 amino acids long. V trimming: 4 bases; J trimming: 5 bases; junction bases outside the gene matches: 8. The CDR3 sequence is CSVALQGEDQPQHF. The CDR3 region has the DNA TGCAGCGTTGCCCTCCAGGGGGAAGATCAGCCCCAGCATTTT.

This chain joins TRBV6-5 and TRBJ2-1, with D perhaps matching TRBD1 (5 bases). The CDR3 covers 14 residues. The V end was cut by 6 bases, the J end by 6 bases, with 15 bases between. Germline lookup yields CDR1 MNHEY and CDR2 SVGAGI. CDR3 in DNA: TGTGCCAGCAGGACCCCTCTTCAGGGCAATGAGCAGTTCTTC. The encoded protein is CASRTPLQGNEQFF.

The V gene is TRBV29-1, the J gene TRBJ2-3, with 9 bases identical to TRBD1. This CDR3 has 14 residues. The J segment lost 6 bases and the V segment lost 6 bases, leaving 10 bases of the junction unmatched. The germline V gene encodes CDR1 SQVTM and CDR2 ANQGSEA. The CDR3 DNA reads as TGCAGCGTAAACGGGGGACAGGGAGGCGATACGCAGTATTTT. Translated: CSVNGGQGGDTQYF.

V and J are TRBV10-3 and TRBJ2-1; 11 positions agree with TRBD2. The V segment lost 6 bases and the J segment 0 bases; nucleotides outside the gene matches: 4. The germline V gene encodes CDR1 ENHRY and CDR2 SYGVKD. The CDR3 covers 16 residues. The CDR3 sequence is CAISSGLAGSYNEQFF. CDR3 nucleotides: TGTGCCATCAGCTCTGGACTAGCGGGCTCCTACAATGAGCAGTTCTTC.

J is TRBJ2-7 and V is TRBV2; D not certain. Looked up from germline, CDR1 is SNHLY and CDR2 is FYNNEI. The length of the CDR3 is 13 residues. Trimming took off 5 bases at V and 3 bases at J, with 11 bases between the two ends. CDR3 DNA: TGTGCCAGCAGTAAAAACAAATACTACGAGCAGTACTTC. Translation gives CASSKNKYYEQYF.

The gene calls are TRBV24-1 and TRBJ2-1, with D possibly TRBD2 on 6 matching bases. Germline V gives CDR1 KGHDR, CDR2 SFDVKD. There are 13 residues in the CDR3. V lost 7 bases, J lost 7 bases, and 13 bases lay in between. The CDR3 spells CATSGGALNEQFF. The CDR3 DNA reads as TGTGCCACCAGCGGAGGGGCGCTTAATGAGCAGTTCTTC.

With regard to this clone: The sample has other DNA sequences that encode this CDR3 too. The V gene is TRBV5-1, the J gene TRBJ2-2; no clear D gene. V was trimmed by 0 bases and J by 4 bases, leaving 10 bases between them. Germline V gene lookup returns CDR1 SGHRS and CDR2 YFSETQ. The CDR3 is 15 amino acids. CDR3 amino acids: CASSLGTSVTGELFF. CDR3 coding DNA: TGCGCCAGCAGCTTGGGCACCTCAGTCACCGGGGAGCTGTTTTTT.

V and J are TRBV7-2 and TRBJ2-7; D is ambiguous. Germline assignment: CDR1 SGHTA and CDR2 FQGNSA. The CDR3 contains 13 residues. V lost 3 bases to trimming and J lost 6 bases, with 12 bases between them. CDR3 nucleotide sequence: TGTGCCAGCAGCTTCACTTCCTCTGTCGAGCAGTACTTC. Its protein product is CASSFTSSVEQYF.

The gene calls are TRBV6-5 and TRBJ2-7; the D gene is possibly TRBD1 (5 bases). CDR3 length equals 13 residues. V was trimmed by 7 bases and J by 1 base, leaving 11 bases between them. The V gene's germline CDR1 is MNHEY and CDR2 SVGAGI. This CDR3 reads CASKSTGSYEQYF. The CDR3 DNA sequence: TGTGCCAGCAAATCAACAGGTTCCTACGAGCAGTACTTC.

This chain joins TRBV6-5 and TRBJ2-2, with D possibly matching TRBD2 (5 bases). The germline V and J ends were trimmed by 0 bases and 7 bases, with 12 bases remaining between them. CDR3 length equals 15 residues. Germline CDR1 MNHEY, CDR2 SVGAGI. This CDR3 reads CASSYSTGFGGELFF. DNA of the CDR3: TGTGCCAGCAGTTACTCAACGGGATTTGGCGGGGAGCTGTTTTTT.

A single count supports this clone. The chain uses TRBV19 and TRBJ1-2; D is unresolved. The CDR3 covers 15 residues. The germline CDR1 and CDR2 sequences are LNHDA and SQIVND (reference sequence). V lost 7 bases and J 2 bases, leaving 17 bases between the germline ends. As DNA, the CDR3 is TGTGCCAGTATCCGGTCCCCGTCGGGAAACTATGGCTACACCTTC. Its protein is CASIRSPSGNYGYTF.

This clone was seen only a few times. The chain recombines TRBV19 with TRBJ1-3; maybe TRBD1 (5 bases). V shed 2 bases and J shed 0 bases, with 11 bases lying between them. Germline lookup yields CDR1 LNHDA and CDR2 SQIVND (reference sequence). There are 16 residues in the CDR3. This CDR3 is CASSIQDSYSGNTIYF. In DNA form, the CDR3 reads TGTGCCAGTAGTATACAAGACAGTTACTCTGGAAACACCATATATTTT.

The V and J genes are TRBV5-6 and TRBJ1-2; D is perhaps TRBD1 (6 bases). Germline V gene data show CDR1 as SGHDT and CDR2 as YYEEEE. The V and J ends lost 0 bases and 8 bases respectively, with 11 bases between them. The CDR3 totals 13 residues. The CDR3 sequence is CASSLGQDRGYTF. The CDR3 bases are TGTGCCAGCAGCTTGGGACAGGATCGAGGCTACACCTTC.

V is TRBV9 and J is TRBJ1-2; D is unclear. The ends were cut back, 3 bases at V and 8 bases at J, with 17 bases in the middle. The CDR3 sequence is 14 residues long. Germline CDR1 reads SGDLS; CDR2 reads YYNGEE. CDR3 nucleotide sequence: TGTGCCAGCAGCGCCCCCGCAGGCGCGTTGGGCTACACCTTC. Translating it yields CASSAPAGALGYTF.

The count of this clone is one. This rearrangement joins TRBV3-1 (or the pseudogene TRBV3-2) to TRBJ2-3, with D unresolved. Deletions cut 4 bases from V and 6 bases from J, with 17 bases between. Germline assignment: CDR1 LGHDT and CDR2 YNNKEL (reference sequence). The CDR3 has 15 amino acids. DNA of the CDR3: TGTGCCAGCAGCCTCGACTTTCGCGGCCCCGATACGCAGTATTTT. It yields the protein CASSLDFRGPDTQYF.

This clone was recorded once. This chain connects TRBV4-1 to TRBJ1-2; TRBD1 might be the D (6 bases). CDR3 size: 14 residues. V was pared by 4 bases and J by 8 bases, with 17 bases between. The germline gives CDR1 MGHRA, CDR2 YSYEKL. Here the CDR3 reads CASSPTTGWEGYTF. The DNA for the CDR3 is TGCGCCAGCAGCCCAACGACAGGATGGGAGGGCTACACCTTC.

J is TRBJ2-1 and V is TRBV5-1; TRBD1 agrees at 9 bases. V lost 1 base, J lost 6 bases, and 5 bases stayed unmatched. This CDR3 has 15 residues. CDR1 and CDR2 (germline): SGHRS, YFSETQ. For the CDR3, the DNA is TGCGCCAGCAGCTTGTGGGACAGGGCTTCCAATGAGCAGTTCTTC. Protein product: CASSLWDRASNEQFF.

This clone was seen only a few times. This rearrangement joins TRBV24-1 to TRBJ1-5, with a tentative D call TRBD1 (5 bases). Germline lookup yields CDR1 KGHDR and CDR2 SFDVKD. CDR3 length: 12 residues. V was trimmed by 9 bases and J by 11 bases, leaving 16 bases between them. CDR3 sequence reads: CATLDNLGAQHF. CDR3 sequence (DNA): TGTGCCACCTTGGATAATTTAGGGGCCCAGCATTTT.

The chain employs TRBV5-4 and TRBJ2-1; D is uncertain. CDR1 is SGHNT and CDR2 is YYREEE in the germline V gene (reference sequence). This CDR3 has 13 amino acids. Trimming removed 1 base at V and 6 bases at J, with 8 bases between. CDR3 sequence: CASSLKRVNEQFF. In DNA form, the CDR3 reads TGTGCCAGCAGCTTGAAAAGAGTCAATGAGCAGTTCTTC.

This chain links TRBV5-1 with TRBJ1-3; 8 nucleotides agree with TRBD1. Germline CDR1 and CDR2: SGHRS and YFSETQ. J lost 0 bases, V lost 0 bases, and 2 bases had no gene match. The CDR3 has 16 amino acids. CDR3 nucleotide sequence: TGCGCCAGCAGCTTGGTCGACAGGGGCTCTGGAAACACCATATATTTT. Its protein is CASSLVDRGSGNTIYF.

The V call is TRBV18, the J call TRBJ1-3; D uncertain. This CDR3 region has 18 residues. Per the germline V gene, CDR1 is KGHSH and CDR2 is LQKENI. V was clipped by 5 bases and J by 0 bases, with 20 bases between them. CDR3: CASSSGAYLTSSGNTIYF. The DNA for the CDR3 is TGTGCCAGCTCATCTGGAGCTTACCTAACGAGCTCTGGAAACACCATATATTTT.